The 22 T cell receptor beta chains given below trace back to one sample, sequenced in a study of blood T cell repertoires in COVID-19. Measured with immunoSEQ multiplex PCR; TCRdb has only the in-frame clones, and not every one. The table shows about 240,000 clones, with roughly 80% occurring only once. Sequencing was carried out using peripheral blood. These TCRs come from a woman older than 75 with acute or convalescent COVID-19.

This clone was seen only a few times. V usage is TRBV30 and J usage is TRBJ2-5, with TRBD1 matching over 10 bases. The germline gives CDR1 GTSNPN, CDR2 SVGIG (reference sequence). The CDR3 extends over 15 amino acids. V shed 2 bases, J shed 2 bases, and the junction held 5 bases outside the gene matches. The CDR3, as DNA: TGTGCCTGGAGTACCGGGACAGGGGATCAAGAGACCCAGTACTTC. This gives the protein CAWSTGTGDQETQYF.

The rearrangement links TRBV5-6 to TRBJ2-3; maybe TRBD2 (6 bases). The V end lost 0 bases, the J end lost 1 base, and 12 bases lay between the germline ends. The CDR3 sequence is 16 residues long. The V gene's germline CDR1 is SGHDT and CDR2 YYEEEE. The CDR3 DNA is TGTGCCAGCAGCTTGGCCGGGGGTCTGGGCACAGATACGCAGTATTTT. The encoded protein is CASSLAGGLGTDTQYF.

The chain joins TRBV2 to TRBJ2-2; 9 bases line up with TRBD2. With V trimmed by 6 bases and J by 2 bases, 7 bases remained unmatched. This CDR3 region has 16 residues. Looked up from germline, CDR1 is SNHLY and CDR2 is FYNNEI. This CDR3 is CASRVSGGTNTGELFF. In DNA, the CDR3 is TGTGCCAGCAGAGTTAGCGGGGGAACTAACACCGGGGAGCTGTTTTTT.

The CDR3 sequence is CASSQSGFGNTIYF. The CDR3 region has the DNA TGTGCCAGCAGCCAATCAGGGTTTGGAAACACCATATATTTT. The J gene is TRBJ1-3, the V gene TRBV3-1 (or the pseudogene TRBV3-2); maybe TRBD1 (5 bases). The CDR3 is 14 residues long. Germline CDR1 reads LGHDT; CDR2 reads YNNKEL (reference sequence). V dropped 2 bases and J dropped 3 bases, with 8 bases sitting between them.

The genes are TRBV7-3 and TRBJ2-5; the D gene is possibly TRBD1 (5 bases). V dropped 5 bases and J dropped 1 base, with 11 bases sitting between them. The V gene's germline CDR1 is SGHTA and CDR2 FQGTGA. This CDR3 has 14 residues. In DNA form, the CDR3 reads TGTGCCAGCAGCCCATATGGGGCCCAAGAGACCCAGTACTTC. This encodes CASSPYGAQETQYF.

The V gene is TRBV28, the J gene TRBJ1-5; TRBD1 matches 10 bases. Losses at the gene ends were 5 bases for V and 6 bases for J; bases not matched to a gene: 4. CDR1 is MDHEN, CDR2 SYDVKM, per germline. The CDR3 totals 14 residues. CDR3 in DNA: TGTGCCAGCAGTAACCGGGACAGGGGTCAGCCCCAGCATTTT. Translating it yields CASSNRDRGQPQHF.

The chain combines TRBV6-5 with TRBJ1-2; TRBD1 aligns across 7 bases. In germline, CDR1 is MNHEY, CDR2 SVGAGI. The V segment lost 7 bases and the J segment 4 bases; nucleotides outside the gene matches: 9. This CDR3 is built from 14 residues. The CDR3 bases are TGTGCCAGCACCACCCGGGACAGCCTCTATGGCTACACCTTC. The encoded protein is CASTTRDSLYGYTF.

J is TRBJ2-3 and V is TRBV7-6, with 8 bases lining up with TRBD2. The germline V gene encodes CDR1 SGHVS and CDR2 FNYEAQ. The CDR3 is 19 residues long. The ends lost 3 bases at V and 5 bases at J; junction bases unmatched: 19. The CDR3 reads CASSLEPGTSGGRLDTQYF. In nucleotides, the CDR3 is TGTGCCAGCAGCTTGGAGCCTGGGACGTCGGGGGGGCGGTTAGATACGCAGTATTTT.

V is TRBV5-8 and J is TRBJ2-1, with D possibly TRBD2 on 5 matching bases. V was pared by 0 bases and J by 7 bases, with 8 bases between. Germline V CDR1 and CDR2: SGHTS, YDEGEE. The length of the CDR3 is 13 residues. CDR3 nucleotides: TGTGCCAGCAGCTTGGGTAGAGGGAATGAGCAGTTCTTC. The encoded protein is CASSLGRGNEQFF. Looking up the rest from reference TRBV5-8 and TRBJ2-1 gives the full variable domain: EAGVTQSPTHLIKTRGQQATLRCSPISGHTSVYWYQQALGLGLQFLLWYDEGEERNRGNFPPRFSGRQFPNYSSELNVNALELEDSALYLCASSLGRGNEQFFGPGTRLTVL.

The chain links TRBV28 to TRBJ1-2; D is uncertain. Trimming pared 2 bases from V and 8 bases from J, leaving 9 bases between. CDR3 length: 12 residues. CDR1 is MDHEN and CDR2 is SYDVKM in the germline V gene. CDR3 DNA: TGTGCCAGCAGTTTAAGTCGTGGCGGCTACACCTTC. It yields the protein CASSLSRGGYTF.

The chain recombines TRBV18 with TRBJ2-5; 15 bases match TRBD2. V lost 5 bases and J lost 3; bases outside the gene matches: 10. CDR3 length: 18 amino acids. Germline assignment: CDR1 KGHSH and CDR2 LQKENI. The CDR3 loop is CASSSGLAGGQTEETQYF. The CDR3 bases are TGTGCCAGCTCATCGGGACTAGCGGGGGGTCAAACGGAAGAGACCCAGTACTTC.

In DNA, the CDR3 is TGTGCCAGCAGTATATCCGGGACAGGGTACAATGAGCAGTTCTTC. Translating gives CASSISGTGYNEQFF. This chain connects TRBV6-5 to TRBJ2-1; the match to TRBD1 covers 9 bases. The CDR3 spans 15 residues. V lost 5 bases to trimming and J lost 4 bases; unmatched junction nucleotides: 6. Germline CDR1 is MNHEY and CDR2 is SVGAGI.

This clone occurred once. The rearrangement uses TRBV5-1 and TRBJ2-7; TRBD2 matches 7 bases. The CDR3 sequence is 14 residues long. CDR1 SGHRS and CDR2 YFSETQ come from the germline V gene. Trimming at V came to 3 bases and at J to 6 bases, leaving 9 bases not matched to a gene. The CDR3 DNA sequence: TGCGCCAGCAGCTCGGGACTAACCAGGGCCGAGCAGTACTTC. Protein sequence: CASSSGLTRAEQYF.

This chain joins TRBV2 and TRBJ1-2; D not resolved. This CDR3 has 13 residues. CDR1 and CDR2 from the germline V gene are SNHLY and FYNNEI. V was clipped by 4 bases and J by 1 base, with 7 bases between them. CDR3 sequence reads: CASSGPLNYGYTF. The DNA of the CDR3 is TGTGCCAGCAGTGGTCCTCTTAACTATGGCTACACCTTC.

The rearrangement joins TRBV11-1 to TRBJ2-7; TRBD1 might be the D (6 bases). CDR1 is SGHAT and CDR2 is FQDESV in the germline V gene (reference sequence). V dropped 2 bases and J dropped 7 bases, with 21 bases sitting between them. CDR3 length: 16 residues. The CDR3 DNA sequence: TGTGCCAGCAGCTTACTGGGACACCCTCGTCCGGCGGAGCAGTACTTC. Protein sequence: CASSLLGHPRPAEQYF.

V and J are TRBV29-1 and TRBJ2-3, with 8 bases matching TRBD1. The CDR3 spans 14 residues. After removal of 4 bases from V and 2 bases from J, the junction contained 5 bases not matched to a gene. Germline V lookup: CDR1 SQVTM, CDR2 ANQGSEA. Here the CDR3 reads CSVARDRTTDTQYF. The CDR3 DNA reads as TGCAGCGTTGCCCGGGACAGGACCACAGATACGCAGTATTTT.

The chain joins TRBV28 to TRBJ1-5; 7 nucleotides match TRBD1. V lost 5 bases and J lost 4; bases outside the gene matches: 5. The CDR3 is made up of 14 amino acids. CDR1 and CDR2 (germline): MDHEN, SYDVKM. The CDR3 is CASSPQQGNQPQHF. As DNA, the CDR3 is TGTGCCAGCAGTCCCCAACAGGGGAATCAGCCCCAGCATTTT.

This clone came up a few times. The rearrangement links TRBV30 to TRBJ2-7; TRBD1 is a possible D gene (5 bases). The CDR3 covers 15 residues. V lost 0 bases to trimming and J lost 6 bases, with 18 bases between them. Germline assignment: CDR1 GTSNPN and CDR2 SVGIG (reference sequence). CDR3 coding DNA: TGTGCCTGGAGTGTACAGGCAGGGATCGGATCCGAGCAGTACTTC. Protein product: CAWSVQAGIGSEQYF.

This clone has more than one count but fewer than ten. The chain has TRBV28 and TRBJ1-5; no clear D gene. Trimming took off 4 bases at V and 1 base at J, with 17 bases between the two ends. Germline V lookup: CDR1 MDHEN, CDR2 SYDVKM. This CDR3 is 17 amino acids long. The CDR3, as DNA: TGTGCCAGCAGTTACCCCCCTCGGGTGAGGAGCAATCAGCCCCAGCATTTT. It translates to CASSYPPRVRSNQPQHF.

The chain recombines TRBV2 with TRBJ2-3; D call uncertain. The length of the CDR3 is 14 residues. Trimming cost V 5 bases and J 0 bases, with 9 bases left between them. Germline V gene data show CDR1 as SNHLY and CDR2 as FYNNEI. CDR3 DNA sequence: TGTGCCAGCAGTCGGCGGTCTAGCACAGATACGCAGTATTTT. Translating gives CASSRRSSTDTQYF.

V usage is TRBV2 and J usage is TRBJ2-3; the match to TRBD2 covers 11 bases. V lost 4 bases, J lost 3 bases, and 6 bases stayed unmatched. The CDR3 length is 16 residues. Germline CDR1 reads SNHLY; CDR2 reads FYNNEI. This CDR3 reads CASSVAGGHRTDTQYF. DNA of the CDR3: TGTGCCAGCAGTGTAGCGGGGGGGCATCGAACAGATACGCAGTATTTT.

CDR3: CASSQMTGYQPQHF. CDR3 DNA sequence: TGCGCCAGCAGCCAAATGACAGGGTATCAGCCCCAGCATTTT. The rearrangement joins TRBV4-1 to TRBJ1-5; 7 positions match TRBD1. The CDR3 has 14 amino acids. Unmatched junction bases numbered 3, after V lost 2 bases and J lost 5 bases. Germline loops: CDR1 MGHRA, CDR2 YSYEKL.